The entry below describes one TCR beta chain. The antigen is not known. The data belong to a study of identifying expanded T cells in peripheral blood. Study results and limitations: Differentially abundant clones: roughly 1.2 between replicates, 16.4 at roughly 2 weeks, over 18 at four. Clone count variance between roughly two-week samples rose with total template count.

V lost 10 bases to trimming and J lost 2 bases, with 7 bases between them. Germline V gives CDR1 ENHRY, CDR2 SYGVKD. The CDR3 has 11 amino acids. During the collection period, no donor immune events like infections were recorded. Only in-frame clones appear in the TCRdb table, and some are missing; sequencing was by immunoSEQ multiplex PCR. This repertoire shows some 97,000 clones, roughly 88% found once; its top ten account for 4.5% to 6.5%. This chain uses TRBV10-3 with TRBJ2-3; D ambiguous. Input material: blood. This TCR came from a person aged 18-70 years in good health. DNA for the CDR3: TGTGCCACCCTCTACACAGATACGCAGTATTTT. Translation gives CATLYTDTQYF.